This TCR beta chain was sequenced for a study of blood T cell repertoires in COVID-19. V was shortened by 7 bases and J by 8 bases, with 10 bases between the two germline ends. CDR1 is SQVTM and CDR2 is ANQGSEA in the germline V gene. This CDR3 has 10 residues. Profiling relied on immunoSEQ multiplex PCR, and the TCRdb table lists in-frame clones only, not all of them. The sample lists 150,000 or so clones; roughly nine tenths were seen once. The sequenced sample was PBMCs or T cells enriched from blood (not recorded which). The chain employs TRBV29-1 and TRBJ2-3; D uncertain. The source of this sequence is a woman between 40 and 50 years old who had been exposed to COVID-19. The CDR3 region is CSAEVGTQYF. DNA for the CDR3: TGCAGCGCCGAAGTCGGTACGCAGTATTTT.